Each of the 20 T cell receptor beta chains below was sequenced from the same sample in a study of cytomegalovirus exposure and HLA in healthy donors. This PCR relied on a set of 60 Vbeta primers and 13 Jbeta primers. Measured with immunoSEQ multiplex PCR; TCRdb has only the in-frame clones, and not every one. The top ten hold approximately 6.7% of the sample, which has 160,000 or so clones, approximately 80% seen once. The sequenced material came from PBMCs. The receptors were sampled from a male donor in good health and CMV-seropositive.

This chain uses TRBV30 with TRBJ2-2; 10 bases are a match to TRBD1. The germline gives CDR1 GTSNPN, CDR2 SVGIG (reference sequence). The CDR3 contains 17 residues. The V segment lost 3 bases and the J segment 5 bases; nucleotides outside the gene matches: 12. This CDR3 is CAWSRQGARIRTGELFF. The CDR3 DNA sequence: TGTGCCTGGAGCAGACAGGGGGCGCGGATAAGGACCGGGGAGCTGTTTTTT.

This clone came up a few times. The chain employs TRBV2 and TRBJ1-2; a weak D match, TRBD1 (6 bases). The length of the CDR3 is 13 residues. Germline V CDR1 and CDR2: SNHLY, FYNNEI. The V and J ends lost 2 bases and 6 bases respectively, with 10 bases between them. As DNA, the CDR3 is TGTGCCAGCAGTGAAACAGGGACGCATGGCTACACCTTC. Residues: CASSETGTHGYTF.

The rearrangement joins TRBV6-5 to TRBJ2-5; D gene unclear. Germline V lookup: CDR1 MNHEY, CDR2 SVGAGI. There are 14 residues in the CDR3. The V gene lost 0 bases and the J gene lost 1 base, with 6 bases spanning the gap. CDR3 sequence reads: CASSYSTLQETQYF. The CDR3 coding sequence is TGTGCCAGCAGTTACTCGACACTCCAAGAGACCCAGTACTTC.

This chain links TRBV30 with TRBJ2-1; a possible D gene is TRBD2 (5 bases). The CDR3 totals 15 residues. The germline CDR1 and CDR2 sequences are GTSNPN and SVGIG (reference sequence). Trimming removed 1 base from V and 0 bases from J, with 10 bases in between. CDR3 DNA sequence: TGTGCCTGGAGTGGAAGCGGCACCTCCTACAATGAGCAGTTCTTC. Residues: CAWSGSGTSYNEQFF.

This CDR3 is CASSSGQVDSPLHF. The CDR3 DNA sequence: TGCGCCAGCAGCTCTGGACAGGTCGATTCACCCCTCCACTTT. This chain connects TRBV5-1 to TRBJ1-6; the match to TRBD1 covers 7 bases. The CDR3 runs 14 residues. V lost 3 bases and J lost 8; bases outside the gene matches: 5. The germline V gene encodes CDR1 SGHRS and CDR2 YFSETQ.

V and J are TRBV6-1 and TRBJ1-2; 7 bases match TRBD1. The trim removed 6 bases at V and 6 bases at J, leaving 10 bases unmatched. The CDR3 length is 14 residues. From germline, CDR1 is MNHNS and CDR2 SASEGT. The CDR3 protein is CASSPRQGQNGYTF. The CDR3 DNA reads TGTGCCAGCAGCCCTCGACAGGGACAGAATGGCTACACCTTC.

The V gene is TRBV30, the J gene TRBJ2-2; D not resolved. This CDR3 has 14 residues. The ends were cut back, 5 bases at V and 5 bases at J, with 15 bases in the middle. Germline-derived CDR1 and CDR2 are GTSNPN and SVGIG (reference sequence). In nucleotides, the CDR3 is TGTGCCTGGTCCCTCCGCCCCGGGACCGGGGAGCTGTTTTTT. Protein: CAWSLRPGTGELFF.

This clone has a handful of counts. The chain combines TRBV5-6 with TRBJ2-7; 15 bases are shared with TRBD2. V shed 3 bases, J shed 1 base, and the junction held 5 bases outside the gene matches. Germline assignment: CDR1 SGHDT and CDR2 YYEEEE. The length of the CDR3 is 17 residues. The CDR3 nucleotides read TGTGCCAGCAGCTGGGGACTAGCGGGAGGACGGTCCTACGAGCAGTACTTC. Protein sequence: CASSWGLAGGRSYEQYF.

The chain joins TRBV6-5 to TRBJ2-7; a possible D gene is TRBD2 (5 bases). V was cut by 6 bases and J by 3 bases, with 15 bases left in between. Germline CDR1 MNHEY, CDR2 SVGAGI. The CDR3 has 14 amino acids. The CDR3 DNA follows: TGTGCCAGCAGCTACACTAGTCCTAGCTACGAGCAGTACTTC. The encoded protein is CASSYTSPSYEQYF.

This clone was seen more than once but under ten times. The CDR3 sequence is CATSRDLRDRGRDTEAFF. The CDR3 DNA reads as TGTGCCACCAGCAGAGATCTTAGGGACAGGGGGCGAGACACTGAAGCTTTCTTT. V and J are TRBV15 and TRBJ1-1; 12 bases line up with TRBD1. The CDR3 sequence is 18 residues long. CDR1 and CDR2 (germline): LNHNV, YYDKDF (reference sequence). V lost 0 bases and J lost 3; bases outside the gene matches: 8.

This clone was detected once. The chain links TRBV7-9 to TRBJ2-2, with TRBD2 identical over 10 bases. V shed 1 base, J shed 7 bases, and the junction held 6 bases outside the gene matches. The CDR3 has 16 amino acids. Germline CDR1 SEHNR, CDR2 FQNEAQ (reference sequence). CDR3 nucleotide sequence: TGTGCCAGCAGCTTAGGAGCGGGAGGGCCCGTCGGGGAGCTGTTTTTT. Protein: CASSLGAGGPVGELFF.

The chain employs TRBV27 and TRBJ1-6; the match to TRBD1 covers 7 bases. CDR3 length: 15 amino acids. Germline trimming cut 6 bases from V and 10 bases from J; bases unmatched to any gene: 12. Germline CDR1 reads MNHEY; CDR2 reads SMNVEV (reference sequence). The chain's CDR3 is CASSNLNRGTSPLHF. The CDR3 DNA sequence: TGTGCCAGCAGCAACTTGAACAGGGGCACATCACCCCTCCACTTT.

The CDR3 DNA follows: TGTGCCAGCAGCGCCCCGGGGGAGCCTGGAAACACCATATATTTT. Translation: CASSAPGEPGNTIYF. The rearrangement links TRBV9 to TRBJ1-3; D may be TRBD1 (5 bases). The CDR3 contains 15 residues. Germline CDR1 is SGDLS and CDR2 is YYNGEE. Trimming left V 3 bases short and J 2 bases short, with 12 bases between.

The genes are TRBV18 and TRBJ2-7; no clear D gene. CDR1 and CDR2 from the germline V gene are KGHSH and LQKENI. The CDR3 covers 13 residues. Trimming removed 0 bases at V and 3 bases at J, with 6 bases between. The CDR3 protein is CASSPPGLYEQYF. The CDR3 DNA reads TGTGCCAGCTCACCACCGGGCCTCTACGAGCAGTACTTC.

J is TRBJ2-5 and V is TRBV11-1, with D maybe TRBD2 (5 bases). The CDR3 totals 14 residues. Trimming shortened V by 1 base and J by 5 bases, and 11 bases separated the two germline ends. In germline, CDR1 is SGHAT, CDR2 FQDESV (reference sequence). CDR3 loop: CASSLGLSGETQYF. Written as DNA, the CDR3 is TGTGCCAGCAGCTTAGGACTTTCGGGGGAGACCCAGTACTTC.

The J gene is TRBJ2-5, the V gene TRBV19; TRBD1 aligns across 11 bases. Gene TRBJ2-7 matches the end of the DNA better, so the J call may be wrong. The length of the CDR3 is 20 residues. Germline-derived CDR1 and CDR2 are LNHDA and SQIVND (reference sequence). CDR3 sequence: CASSRVEGQGGIKYSYEQYF. DNA for the CDR3: TGTGCCAGTAGTAGGGTCGAGGGACAGGGGGGGATAAAATACTCCTACGAGCAGTACTTC.

The rearrangement uses TRBV7-9 and TRBJ2-5, with 9 bases that match TRBD1. V gave up 1 base and J gave up 8 bases; unmatched junction bases: 8. From germline, CDR1 is SEHNR and CDR2 FQNEAQ (reference sequence). This CDR3 is built from 15 residues. CDR3 coding DNA: TGTGCCAGCAGCTTAGGGGAGGGACAGGGTCGCACCCAGTACTTC. The encoded protein is CASSLGEGQGRTQYF.

The V gene is TRBV2, the J gene TRBJ1-1; 7 bases are shared with TRBD1. Germline V gene lookup returns CDR1 SNHLY and CDR2 FYNNEI. J gave up 3 bases and V 5 bases, and 3 bases lay outside the gene matches. This CDR3 region has 13 residues. CDR3 protein: CASSTDRDTEAFF. In nucleotides, the CDR3 is TGTGCCAGCAGTACAGACAGGGACACTGAAGCTTTCTTT.

This clone occurred once. This chain joins TRBV5-1 and TRBJ2-3, with TRBD2 matching over 11 bases. Germline values: CDR1 SGHRS, CDR2 YFSETQ. J gave up 2 bases and V 4 bases, and 6 bases lay outside the gene matches. This CDR3 is built from 16 residues. The CDR3 nucleotides read TGCGCCAGCAGCCCCTCGACTAGCGGGGCCACAGATACGCAGTATTTT. It is translated as CASSPSTSGATDTQYF.

The chain links TRBV5-1 to TRBJ2-3, with D possibly being TRBD1 (6 bases). The ends were cut back, 4 bases at V and 4 bases at J, with 13 bases in the middle. This CDR3 comprises 14 residues. Germline assignment: CDR1 SGHRS and CDR2 YFSETQ. The CDR3 DNA sequence: TGCGCCAGCAGCCCACACAGGGTTCCAGATACGCAGTATTTT. It is translated as CASSPHRVPDTQYF.